This record covers a single T cell receptor beta chain. This clone was seen a few times. It lacks a known antigen. No per-base quality is available; no much larger clone lies one base away. The cohort consisted of some 670 healthy bone marrow donors. At the time of sampling, all cohort members were nominally healthy, though unrecorded immune exposures were likely present. The donor was CMV seropositive and was included in the group of 300 or so seropositive cohort members. A peripheral blood sample was collected from each donor, and TCR beta sequencing was performed on peripheral blood mononuclear cells. The Qiagen DNeasy Blood Extraction Kit was used to extract genomic DNA from the blood cell samples. Libraries were made using the immunoSEQ multiplex PCR assay. For the multiplex PCR, a mixture combining 60 forward primers for TCR Vbeta segments and 13 reverse primers for TCR Jbeta segments was used. Amplification of the CDR3 region of rearranged TCR beta genes was performed with a multiplex PCR assay on genomic DNA. The amplified TCR beta libraries were sequenced on the Illumina HiSeq System as 87-base-pair reads. The authors' analysis ran thus. A later analysis tallied approximately 87 million unique TCR beta chains across the 600 to 700 repertoires, and approximately 12 million of those chains were shared by two or more donors. To remove PCR and sequencing errors, raw reads were error-corrected and collapsed into unique sequences using a nearest-neighbor algorithm that merged closely related sequences. CDR3 sequences were aligned to IMGT reference sequences to assign V, D and J gene segments. Each retained sequence needed at least a six-nucleotide match to both a V gene segment and a J gene segment. A rearrangement counted as productive if the CDR3 had no stop codons and remained in frame with V and J, and every other rearrangement counted as non-productive. Following IMGT convention, CDR3 was defined as the stretch from the second conserved V-encoded cysteine to the conserved J-encoded phenylalanine. Sequences without an unambiguous match to a single V gene segment were excluded from the earlier analysis of about 630 of the donors. In an earlier analysis of approximately 550 of the donors, V segments were called functional above 56.7% productive rearrangements and were called segregating when the between-donor standard deviation exceeded 5%. A statistical classification framework was built for diagnosing cytomegalovirus status from the catalog of TCR beta chain sequences. V and J gene assignment, in a later analysis, came from comparing TCR nucleotide sequences with IMGT/GENE-DB human TR gene sequences. A later analysis assigned CDR3 sequences and most-parsimonious VDJ recombination scenarios with the TCRdist pipeline. In a later analysis, each TCR beta chain was defined by its CDR3 amino acid sequence together with its V-gene family, and reads lacking a unique V-gene family were excluded. To address suspected cross-contamination and a sequencing artifact, a later analysis removed over 500 highly shared, low-generation-probability nucleotide sequences. In a later analysis, a clonal expansion index for each public chain was calculated from normalized within-repertoire ranks of inferred template counts. In a later analysis, generation probabilities were computed with a VDJ recombination model fitted to out-of-frame rearrangements, and the resulting probabilities were checked against IGoR. A later analysis scored TCR-TCR, TCR-HLA and TCR-CMV co-occurrence with hypergeometric tests, applying a repertoire-size bias correction to TCR pairs. A later analysis estimated false discovery rates by permuting HLA or CMV assignments 20 times. In a later analysis, co-occurring TCRs were grouped using DBSCAN, with TCRdist sequence similarity added in when clustering inside HLA-allele-positive subsets. Repertoires with fewer than 30,000 or more than 120,000 public chains, plus five repertoires with anomalous nucleotide sharing, were excluded from co-occurrence clustering. Held by TCRdb, this immuneACCESS table contains in-frame sequences only and omits some clones. Under half of the omission traces to an unresolved V gene where checked; the cause of the rest is unknown. V, J and clone size were drawn from that table, and D and trimming were deduced from the DNA. The sample contains 150,000 to 160,000 clones, around 79% of them found a single time. Approximately 8% of the sample belongs to the ten largest clones.

These data come from a study of cytomegalovirus exposure and HLA in healthy donors (dated by TCRdb to 2015 to 2018). With respect to the entire study: An earlier analysis of several hundred of the donors reported roughly 300 Gb of sequence data and 117 million unique TCR beta sequences obtained from around 170 million T cells. An early release that covered 500 to 800 HLA-typed donors contained 250 to 350 gigabases of sequencing data and tens of millions of unique TCR sequences. The genetic ancestry cluster associated with self-reported Caucasian donors included 65% to 90% of the 350 to 500 genotyped donors. The study aimed to test whether signatures of past pathogen exposure could be identified by cataloging public T cell receptors. The study profiled the T cell repertoires of approximately 700 subjects by immunosequencing and related them to cytomegalovirus serostatus. Besides the first cohort of some 670 subjects, a separate validation cohort made up of 120 different subjects was used. To predict cytomegalovirus infection status, the study combined high-throughput TCR immunosequencing, statistical association of individual TCRs with disease status, and machine learning. A later analysis re-examined previously published TCR beta repertoires from several hundred donors and added high-resolution HLA genotyping to investigate patterns of TCR occurrence. Rather than using new phenotypic data, the later analysis identified candidate immune exposures from TCR beta sequences and from how often those sequences occurred across donors. An earlier analysis of 587 of the donors applied high-throughput TCR beta sequencing to assess whether each TCR beta V gene segment acted as functional or pseudogenic. Donor age, sex, ethnicity and CMV serostatus were compiled together with the repertoire data. Genome-wide SNP genotypes for about 65% of the roughly 700 donors were used in a later genetic analysis, which treated that subset as a discovery cohort. All discovery cohort repertoires had been generated using a single sequencing platform. Class I and class II HLA loci were covered by the typing at four-digit resolution. The number of donors typed differed by locus, with about 629-630 for A, B, C, DRB1 and DQB1, around 520 for DQA1, 606 for DPA1, and some 440 for DPB1. Because of strong linkage in the cohort, 4 to 6 DR-DQ haplotypes were treated as single units for association and clustering. Across roughly 420 genotyped donors of the cohort, an average of approximately 200,000 unique TCR beta nucleotide sequences per donor were sequenced, and 15% to 20% of those sequences were non-productive.

Findings and caveats that apply to the study as a whole: This cohort had only TCR beta chains sequenced, and the lack of alpha or paired-chain data limited which features could be detected. Presence/absence analyses assumed roughly uniform sequencing depth across donors, an assumption that may not hold. A group of highly shared sequence variants was considered likely to be a technical artifact of the sequencing pipeline. A later analysis found that TCR association rates varied across HLA loci, with DRB1 alleles showing the most associated TCRs and HLA-C alleles the fewest. Because counts were too low, approximately 15 rarely observed V segments, including chromosome 9 orphons, were excluded from the earlier analysis of 587 of the donors. In a later analysis, several top co-occurrence clusters were reported to appear linked to parvovirus B19, influenza, CMV and Epstein-Barr virus. Cytomegalovirus status was reported to be diagnosed by the classifier with high specificity and sensitivity in both the original and validation cohorts. A total of about 180 TCR beta chains were listed by the study as associated with cytomegalovirus. A few of the identified cytomegalovirus-associated TCR beta chains were confirmed in vitro to be specific for cytomegalovirus antigens. In a later analysis, more than 15,000 TCR beta sequences were associated with specific HLA alleles at a false discovery rate of 0.05. Assigning TCR associations to individual alleles was difficult when HLA alleles, especially DR and DQ, strongly co-occurred. A further reported finding was that TCR beta sequences accurately predicted the HLA-A and HLA-B alleles for most subjects in the first cohort. A later genetic analysis associated a missense DCLRE1C variant with V-gene and J-gene trimming of TCR beta chains, and an independent cohort replicated the association. Some IMGT-functional V segments, including TRBV6-2 and TRBV6-3, could not be told apart with the 87-base-pair reads, so those segments were excluded. While some public TCRs were present in many individuals, most TCR sequences turned up only very rarely across donors. In an earlier analysis of a few hundred of the donors, most TCR beta V segments were observed in productive rearrangements about 87% or about 30% of the time, broadly matching IMGT annotations. Correlated functional status among segregating V segments might reflect linkage disequilibrium, but an unknown experimental factor could not be ruled out. Compared with equally common non-associated chains, HLA-associated TCR beta chains in a later analysis were more clonally expanded and had lower generation probabilities. In a later analysis, most CMV-associated TCR beta chains were found to appear HLA-restricted, with HLA associations seemingly driven largely by CMV exposure. According to a later genetic analysis, donors in an Asian-associated ancestry cluster had fewer N-insertions in productive TCRs than the approximately 650-donor mean. According to the authors, the approach could potentially be generalized to other disease states and immunological phenotypes. The only immune exposure information available for the cohort was CMV serostatus. Because some donors lacked HLA typing at each locus, the association tests relied only on the typed subset.

The CDR3 contains 15 residues, cysteine and phenylalanine counted. The sequence is cut down to CDR3 DNA, 45 bases in frame from base 1. CDR1 and CDR2 were assigned from the germline V gene as LGHNA and YSLEER. The V end loses 3 bases and the J end loses 6 bases, and a stretch of 17 bases separates them. The clonotype comes from a man aged 30 to 39 in good health and CMV-seropositive. The sample consisted of PBMCs. The rearranged chain carries TRBV4-3 and TRBJ1-1; the D region possibly corresponds to TRBD1 (6 bases align). The CDR3 protein sequence reads: CASSHSLDSSPEAFF. The DNA is as follows: TGCGCCAGCAGCCACTCCTTGGACAGCTCCCCTGAAGCTTTCTTT.